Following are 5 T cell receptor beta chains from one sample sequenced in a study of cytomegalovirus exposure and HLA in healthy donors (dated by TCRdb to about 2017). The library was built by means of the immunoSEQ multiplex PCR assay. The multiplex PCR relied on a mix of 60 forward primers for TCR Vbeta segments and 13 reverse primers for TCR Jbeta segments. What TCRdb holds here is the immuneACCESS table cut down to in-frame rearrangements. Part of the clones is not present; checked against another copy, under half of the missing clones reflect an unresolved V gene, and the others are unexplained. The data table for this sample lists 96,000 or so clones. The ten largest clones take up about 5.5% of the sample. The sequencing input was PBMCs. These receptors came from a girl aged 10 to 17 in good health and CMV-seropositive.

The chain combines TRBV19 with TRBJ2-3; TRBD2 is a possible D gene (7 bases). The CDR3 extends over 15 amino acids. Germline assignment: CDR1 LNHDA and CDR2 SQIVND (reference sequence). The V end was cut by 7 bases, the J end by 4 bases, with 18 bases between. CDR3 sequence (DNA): TGTGCCAGTACTAGCGGACAGTTCCCACCAGATACGCAGTATTTT. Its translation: CASTSGQFPPDTQYF.

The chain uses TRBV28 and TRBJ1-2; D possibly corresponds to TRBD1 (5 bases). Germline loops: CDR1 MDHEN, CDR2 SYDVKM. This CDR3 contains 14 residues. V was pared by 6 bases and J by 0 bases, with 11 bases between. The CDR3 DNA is TGTGCCAGCAGCAGACAGAAATCTAACTATGGCTACACCTTC. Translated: CASSRQKSNYGYTF.

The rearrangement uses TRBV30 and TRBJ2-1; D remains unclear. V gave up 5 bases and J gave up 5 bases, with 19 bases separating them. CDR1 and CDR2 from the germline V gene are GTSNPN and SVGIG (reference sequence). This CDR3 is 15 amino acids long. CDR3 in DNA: TGTGCCTGGTCGATAACAGAGTCGACCGACAATGAGCAGTTCTTC. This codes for CAWSITESTDNEQFF.

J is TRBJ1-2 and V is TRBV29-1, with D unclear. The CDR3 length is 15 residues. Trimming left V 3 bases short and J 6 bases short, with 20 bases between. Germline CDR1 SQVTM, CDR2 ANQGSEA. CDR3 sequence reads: CSVEPGHQAGDGYTF. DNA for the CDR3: TGCAGCGTTGAGCCCGGGCACCAAGCGGGAGATGGCTACACCTTC.

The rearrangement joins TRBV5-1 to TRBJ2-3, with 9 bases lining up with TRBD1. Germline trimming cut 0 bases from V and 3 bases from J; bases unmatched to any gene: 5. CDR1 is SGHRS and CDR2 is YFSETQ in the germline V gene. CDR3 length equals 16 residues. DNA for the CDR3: TGCGCCAGCAGCTTGGCCCCAGGACAGGGGACAGATACGCAGTATTTT. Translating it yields CASSLAPGQGTDTQYF. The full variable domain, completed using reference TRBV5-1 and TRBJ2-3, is KAGVTQTPRYLIKTRGQQVTLSCSPISGHRSVSWYQQTPGQGLQFLFEYFSETQRNKGNFPGRFSGRQFSNSRSEMNVSTLELGDSALYLCASSLAPGQGTDTQYFGPGTRLTVL.